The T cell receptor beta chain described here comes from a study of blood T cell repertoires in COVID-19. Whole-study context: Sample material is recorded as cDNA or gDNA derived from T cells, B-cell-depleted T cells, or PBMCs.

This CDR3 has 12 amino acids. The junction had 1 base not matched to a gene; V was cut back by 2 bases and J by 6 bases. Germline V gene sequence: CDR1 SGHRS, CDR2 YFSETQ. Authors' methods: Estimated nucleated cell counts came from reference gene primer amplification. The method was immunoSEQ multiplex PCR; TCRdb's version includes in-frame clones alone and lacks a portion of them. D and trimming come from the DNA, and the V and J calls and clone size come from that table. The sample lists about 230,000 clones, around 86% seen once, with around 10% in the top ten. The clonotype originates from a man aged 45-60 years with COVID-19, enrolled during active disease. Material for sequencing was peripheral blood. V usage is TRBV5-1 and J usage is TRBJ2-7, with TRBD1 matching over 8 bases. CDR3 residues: CASSLQGVEQYF. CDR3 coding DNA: TGCGCCAGCAGCTTACAGGGGGTCGAGCAGTACTTC.